The 5 T cell receptor beta chains listed next were all sequenced from one sample in a study of breast tumors, draining lymph nodes, adjacent tissues. TCRdb redid the calling of the multiplex PCR reads with MiXCR, one entry per CDR3 protein. Altogether around 250,000 distinct CDR3 sequences are present, roughly a third being singletons, with the ten largest covering roughly 3.5%. Breast cancer patients provided tissue from their axillary draining lymph nodes. What was sequenced was axillary lymph node tissue. The receptors shown here come from a female donor with breast cancer. Some clones in this sample may be carry-over from other donors' samples.

The sample holds many counts of this clonotype. The chain has TRBV20-1 and TRBJ1-4; D call uncertain. Germline V gives CDR1 DFQATT, CDR2 SNEGSKA (reference sequence). The CDR3 is made up of 14 amino acids. V was shortened by 6 bases and J by 0 bases, with 11 bases between the two germline ends. The CDR3 nucleotides are TGCAGTGCCGAATTCGAGGCAACTAATGAAAAACTGTTTTTT. The encoded protein is CSAEFEATNEKLFF.

Turning to this clonotype: The DNA is left out, because the CDR3 cannot be placed on it with certainty; the CDR3 is given as TCRdb lists it. V is TRBV10-1 and J is TRBJ1-2. The germline gives CDR1 WNHNN, CDR2 SYGVQD (reference sequence). The CDR3 is 14 amino acids long, termini counted. CDR3: CACSARSQNYGYTF.

This clonotype appeared many times. The chain joins TRBV20-1 to TRBJ2-1; TRBD2 matches at 12 bases. CDR3 size: 17 residues. V shed 1 base, J shed 1 base, and the junction held 5 bases outside the gene matches. Germline-derived CDR1 and CDR2 are DFQATT and SNEGSKA (reference sequence). The CDR3 protein is CSARGLAGVTSYNEQFF. In nucleotides, the CDR3 is TGCAGTGCTAGAGGACTAGCGGGAGTAACTTCCTACAATGAGCAGTTCTTC.

This clonotype was detected many times. This chain connects TRBV6-1 to TRBJ2-5; D is possibly TRBD1 (5 bases). Germline CDR1 MNHNS, CDR2 SASEGT. Trimming took off 2 bases at V and 0 bases at J, with 10 bases between the two ends. This CDR3 is built from 15 residues. CDR3: CASSEMGHYQETQYF. The CDR3 DNA sequence: TGTGCCAGCAGTGAAATGGGGCATTACCAAGAGACCCAGTACTTC.

This clonotype has only a few counts. The chain uses TRBV28 and TRBJ2-7; the D is unclear. Germline assignment: CDR1 MDHEN and CDR2 SYDVKM. The CDR3 extends over 12 amino acids. Trimming removed 5 bases from V and 3 bases from J, with 8 bases in between. CDR3 residues: CASSLQIYEQYF. The CDR3 DNA sequence: TGTGCCAGCAGTCTACAGATCTACGAGCAGTACTTC.